This T cell receptor beta chain is from a study of CD8+ T cells in alopecia areata. Treatment in this sample: oral pan-JAK inhibitor, 5-10 mg twice daily. The trim removed 2 bases at V and 4 bases at J, leaving 10 bases unmatched. CDR1 and CDR2 (germline): GTSNPN, SVGIG (reference sequence). The CDR3 consists of 16 residues. Overall study results and limits: Clonality in lesional scalp, especially alopecia totalis/universalis, exceeded that of normal scalp.

This clone was recorded a few times. Its antigen is not identified. Reverse transcribed after extraction, RNA yielded cDNA as the sequencing template. Data came from immunoSEQ multiplex PCR; TCRdb stores just in-frame clones and leaves some out. This sample carries hundreds of thousands of clones, about three fifths of them seen once, and the ten largest clones take roughly 0.93%. The chain is built from TRBV30 and TRBJ2-3; 9 nucleotides match TRBD1. This clonotype was sampled from a human donor with alopecia areata. Sample: CD4+ T cells sorted from blood, taken at roughly week 53, from a patient treated with tofacitinib. The CDR3 bases are TGTGCCTGGAGTATGACAGGGGGATGGGCCGCAGATACGCAGTATTTT. Translation gives CAWSMTGGWAADTQYF.